Listed here is a single TCR beta chain. The record originates from a study of blood T cell repertoires in COVID-19. Whole-study context: Sample material is recorded as cDNA or gDNA derived from T cells, B-cell-depleted T cells, or PBMCs.

Method: immunoSEQ multiplex PCR; TCRdb's copy keeps in-frame clones and lacks some. There are 470,000 or so clones in the sample; 70% to 90% occur only once, and about 3.2% lies in the top ten. CDR1 SEHNR and CDR2 FQNEAQ come from the germline V gene (reference sequence). V was clipped by 0 bases and J by 4 bases; unmatched bases: 3. CDR3 length equals 15 residues. Sequencing was performed on peripheral blood. The clonotype originates from a human donor in a cohort sampled during active COVID-19. The gene calls are TRBV7-9 and TRBJ2-3; TRBD2 aligns across 8 bases. CDR3 DNA sequence: TGTGCCAGCAGCTTAGCACTAGCGGAGGCAGATACGCAGTATTTT. Translated: CASSLALAEADTQYF.